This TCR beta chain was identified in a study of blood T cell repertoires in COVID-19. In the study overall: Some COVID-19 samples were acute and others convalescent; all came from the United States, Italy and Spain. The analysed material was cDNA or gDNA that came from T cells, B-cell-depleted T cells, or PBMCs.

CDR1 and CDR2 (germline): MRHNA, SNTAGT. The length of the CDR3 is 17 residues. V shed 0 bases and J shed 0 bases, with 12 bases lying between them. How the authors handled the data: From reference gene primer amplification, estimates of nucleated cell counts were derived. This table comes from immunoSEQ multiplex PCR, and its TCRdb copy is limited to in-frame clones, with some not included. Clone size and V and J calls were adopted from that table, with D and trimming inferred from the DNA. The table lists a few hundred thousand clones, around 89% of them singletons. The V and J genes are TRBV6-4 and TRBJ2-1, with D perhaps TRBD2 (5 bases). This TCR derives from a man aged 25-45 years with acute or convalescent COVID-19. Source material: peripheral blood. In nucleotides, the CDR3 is TGTGCCAGCAGTGACTCGTGGAGCGGCAGCTCCTACAATGAGCAGTTCTTC. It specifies CASSDSWSGSSYNEQFF.